This T cell receptor beta chain was documented in a study of regulatory T cells in long-lasting Graves disease. General observations from the study: Persistent Graves' cases showed lower TCR diversity than newly diagnosed cases. Persistent disease preferred TRBV28, TRBJ1-2 and TRBJ2-5; new disease, TRBV20-1 and TRBJ2-1.

This clonotype was recorded at least ten times. The antigen is not known. The time point is: persistent/refractory GD, antithyroid drugs over 5 years with positive TRAb. The TCR library was made from RNA that had been extracted from PBMCs in TRIzol. Both iRepertoire HTBI primers and Arm-PCR of CDR3 regions were used to build the TCR beta libraries. MiXCR, applied by TCRdb to the multiplex PCR reads, yields one record per CDR3 protein. The top ten clones hold roughly 20% of a sample with hundreds of thousands of distinct CDR3 sequences, around 21% of them seen once. V was cut by 0 bases and J by 4 bases, with 12 bases left in between. Germline V gene sequence: CDR1 LNHNV, CDR2 YYDKDF (reference sequence). The CDR3 has 15 amino acids.

The chain uses TRBV15 and TRBJ1-1, with D unresolved. The clonotype comes from a female donor with Graves disease. The material was peripheral blood mononuclear cells (PBMCs), obtained when the disease was refractory, from a patient treated with antithyroid drugs. The CDR3 DNA is TGTGCCACCAGCAGAGATCTTAGGGCGCCCACTGAAGCTTTCTTT. This gives the protein CATSRDLRAPTEAFF.